The 24 T cell receptor beta chains listed next were all sequenced from one sample in a study of blood T cell repertoires in COVID-19. The assay was immunoSEQ multiplex PCR, and TCRdb's table has in-frame clones only and misses some. This table holds some 170,000 clones, roughly 84% found once. The sequencing input was PBMCs or T cells enriched from blood (not recorded which). The receptors derive from a man over 45 who had recovered from COVID-19.

As to this clone: Other DNA sequences in the sample encode the same CDR3. This chain links TRBV7-2 with TRBJ1-3; D might be TRBD1 (5 bases). This CDR3 spans 14 amino acids. The V end was cut by 5 bases, the J end by 0 bases, with 8 bases between. CDR1 and CDR2 (germline): SGHTA, FQGNSA. The CDR3 region is CASSRDSSGNTIYF. The CDR3 DNA sequence: TGTGCCAGCAGCAGAGACAGCTCTGGAAACACCATATATTTT.

This clone occurred a few times. V and J are TRBV6-5 and TRBJ1-2; D is possibly TRBD1 (5 bases). The CDR3 sequence is 15 residues long. CDR1 MNHEY and CDR2 SVGAGI come from the germline V gene. V shed 2 bases and J shed 3 bases, with 13 bases lying between them. The CDR3 sequence: CASSYGAAGDYGYTF. The CDR3 DNA sequence: TGTGCCAGCAGTTACGGGGCGGCAGGCGACTATGGCTACACCTTC.

J is TRBJ2-2 and V is TRBV6-5; 7 nucleotides line up with TRBD2. The V gene end was trimmed by 5 bases and the J gene end by 2 bases; junction bases not matched to a gene: 5. CDR3 size: 15 residues. Per the germline V gene, CDR1 is MNHEY and CDR2 is SVGAGI. For the CDR3, the DNA is TGTGCCAGCAGTCGGGGGGACCGTAACACCGGGGAGCTGTTTTTT. Its translation: CASSRGDRNTGELFF.

This sequence joins TRBV13 and TRBJ1-2; D gene uncertain. The germline V and J ends were trimmed by 9 bases and 4 bases, with 21 bases remaining between them. CDR1 PRHDT and CDR2 FYEKMQ come from the germline V gene (reference sequence). CDR3 length equals 15 residues. CDR3: CASTDSRGNPYGYTF. The CDR3 DNA sequence: TGTGCCAGTACCGACTCGAGAGGGAACCCCTATGGCTACACCTTC.

V usage is TRBV18 and J usage is TRBJ2-3; maybe TRBD2 (5 bases). The CDR3 consists of 15 residues. Trimming took 2 bases from V and 7 from J, leaving 16 bases between them. Germline CDR1 and CDR2: KGHSH and LQKENI. CDR3 loop: CASSPNLAGENTQYF. DNA of the CDR3: TGTGCCAGCTCACCAAATCTAGCCGGAGAAAATACGCAGTATTTT. The variable domain in full, completed from reference TRBV18 and TRBJ2-3, reads NAGVMQNPRHLVRRRGQEARLRCSPMKGHSHVYWYRQLPEEGLKFMVYLQKENIIDESGMPKERFSAEFPKEGPSILRIQQVVRGDSAAYFCASSPNLAGENTQYFGPGTRLTVL.

The CDR3 nucleotides read TGTGCCAGCATAGGGGGAATGCGCGAAAAACTGTTTTTT. Translation: CASIGGMREKLFF. This chain connects TRBV28 to TRBJ1-4; tentatively, D is TRBD1 (6 bases). The V gene's germline CDR1 is MDHEN and CDR2 SYDVKM. The V end was cut by 7 bases, the J end by 8 bases, with 14 bases between. The CDR3 has 13 residues.

This rearrangement joins TRBV6-2 or TRBV6-3 to TRBJ1-2, with 7 positions matching TRBD1. In germline, CDR1 is MNHEY, CDR2 SVGEGT. The V segment lost 5 bases and the J segment 5 bases; nucleotides outside the gene matches: 2. This CDR3 region has 12 residues. DNA of the CDR3: TGTGCCAGCAGTGACAGGGATTATGGCTACACCTTC. As protein: CASSDRDYGYTF.

The chain couples TRBV5-1 to TRBJ1-3; 10 nucleotides agree with TRBD1. Germline loops: CDR1 SGHRS, CDR2 YFSETQ. Trimming took 2 bases from V and 2 from J; bases not matched to a gene: 1. CDR3 length: 15 residues. CDR3 residues: CASSFGQGAGNTIYF. CDR3 in DNA: TGCGCCAGCAGCTTCGGACAGGGGGCTGGAAACACCATATATTTT.

The rearrangement uses TRBV19 and TRBJ2-2, with a possible D match to TRBD2 (5 bases). The CDR3 sequence is 13 residues long. Germline CDR1 is LNHDA and CDR2 is SQIVND (reference sequence). Between the trimmed V and J ends, which lost 10 bases and 0 bases, there was a span of 9 bases. The CDR3, as DNA: TGTGCCACCGGGGTGGCGAACACCGGGGAGCTGTTTTTT. Translation: CATGVANTGELFF.

J is TRBJ2-7 and V is TRBV9, with 9 bases identical to TRBD2. Germline CDR1 reads SGDLS; CDR2 reads YYNGEE. This CDR3 has 15 residues. J was trimmed by 2 bases and V by 3 bases; bases with no gene match: 6. DNA of the CDR3: TGTGCCAGCAGCGCCGACAGCGGGGGGCCCTACGAGCAGTACTTC. This sequence encodes CASSADSGGPYEQYF.

This chain connects TRBV19 to TRBJ1-4, with a weak D call TRBD1 (5 bases). Between the trimmed V and J ends, which lost 6 bases and 1 base, there was a span of 9 bases. Per germline, CDR1 LNHDA and CDR2 SQIVND (reference sequence). The CDR3 is 14 residues long. CDR3 protein: CASSVGGTNEKLFF. For the CDR3, the DNA is TGTGCCAGTAGCGTCGGGGGAACTAATGAAAAACTGTTTTTT.

This clone has only one observation. The chain employs TRBV7-2 and TRBJ2-7, with unresolved D. Germline-derived CDR1 and CDR2 are SGHTA and FQGNSA. This CDR3 comprises 13 residues. V dropped 4 bases and J dropped 0 bases, with 7 bases sitting between them. The CDR3, as DNA: TGTGCCAGCAGCTACAAGTACTCCTACGAGCAGTACTTC. Translating gives CASSYKYSYEQYF. The whole variable domain, filled in from reference TRBV7-2 and TRBJ2-7, reads GAGVSQSPSNKVTEKGKDVELRCDPISGHTALYWYRQSLGQGLEFLIYFQGNSAPDKSGLPSDRFSAERTGGSVSTLTIQRTQQEDSAVYLCASSYKYSYEQYFGPGTRLTVT.

This clone was detected a few times. The identical CDR3 is also encoded by other nucleotide sequences in the sample. J is TRBJ2-7 and V is TRBV11-3; TRBD2 matches at 7 bases. Trimming took 5 bases from V and 2 from J; bases not matched to a gene: 6. The CDR3 runs 14 residues. Looked up from germline, CDR1 is SGHNT and CDR2 is YENEEA. The CDR3 spells CASSPGGNPYEQYF. For the CDR3, the DNA is TGTGCCAGCAGCCCCGGGGGGAATCCCTACGAGCAGTACTTC.

The rearrangement uses TRBV12-5 and TRBJ2-5; D possibly corresponds to TRBD1 (5 bases). The CDR3 is 13 residues long. Trimming took 1 base from V and 4 from J, leaving 7 bases between them. Germline-derived CDR1 and CDR2 are LGHNT and FRNRAP. DNA for the CDR3: TGTGCTAGTGGTTTGGGCAGGGTAGAGACCCAGTACTTC. Protein sequence: CASGLGRVETQYF.

This clone has only a few counts. J is TRBJ1-2 and V is TRBV20-1, with D unclear. The CDR3 is 10 amino acids. Per germline, CDR1 DFQATT and CDR2 SNEGSKA (reference sequence). Trimming stripped 3 bases from V and 6 bases from J, with 5 bases between. For the CDR3, the DNA is TGCAGTGCTAGCGGTGATGGCTACACCTTC. Translated: CSASGDGYTF.

The chain combines TRBV5-8 with TRBJ2-7; D is unclear. From germline, CDR1 is SGHTS and CDR2 YDEGEE. V shed 3 bases and J shed 3 bases, with 4 bases lying between them. CDR3 length: 11 amino acids. The CDR3 sequence is CASSSIYEQYF. CDR3 nucleotides: TGTGCCAGCAGCTCCATCTACGAGCAGTACTTC. Supplemented by reference TRBV5-8 and TRBJ2-7, the full variable domain reads EAGVTQSPTHLIKTRGQQATLRCSPISGHTSVYWYQQALGLGLQFLLWYDEGEERNRGNFPPRFSGRQFPNYSSELNVNALELEDSALYLCASSSIYEQYFGPGTRLTVT.

This chain joins TRBV4-1 and TRBJ2-5, with 10 positions matching TRBD2. Per germline, CDR1 MGHRA and CDR2 YSYEKL. Germline trimming cut 0 bases from V and 5 bases from J; bases unmatched to any gene: 9. The CDR3 runs 17 residues. CDR3 in DNA: TGCGCCAGCAGCCAAGATCCAGCGGGGGGGCTCGGGGAGACCCAGTACTTC. Encoded protein: CASSQDPAGGLGETQYF.

The chain links TRBV4-1 to TRBJ1-2; 8 nucleotides match TRBD1. V was clipped by 3 bases and J by 4 bases; unmatched bases: 7. The CDR3 consists of 15 residues. Germline V lookup: CDR1 MGHRA, CDR2 YSYEKL. CDR3 sequence (DNA): TGCGCCAGCAGCCAGAGGACAGGACAGGGCTATGGCTACACCTTC. It is translated as CASSQRTGQGYGYTF.

The rearrangement uses TRBV2 and TRBJ1-5, with D possibly TRBD1 on 6 matching bases. The CDR3 loop spans 15 amino acids. V was trimmed by 4 bases and J by 1 base, leaving 11 bases between them. Germline CDR1 reads SNHLY; CDR2 reads FYNNEI. The CDR3 spells CASSAGGRSNQPQHF. The CDR3 DNA is TGTGCCAGCAGTGCTGGGGGCCGCAGCAATCAGCCCCAGCATTTT. Based on the CDR3 plus reference TRBV2 and TRBJ1-5, the full variable domain is EPEVTQTPSHQVTQMGQEVILRCVPISNHLYFYWYRQILGQKVEFLVSFYNNEISEKSEIFDDQFSVERPDGSNFTLKIRSTKLEDSAMYFCASSAGGRSNQPQHFGDGTRLSIL.

V is TRBV4-1 and J is TRBJ2-3; weak D call: TRBD1 (6 bases). The germline V gene encodes CDR1 MGHRA and CDR2 YSYEKL. Trimming removed 6 bases at V and 0 bases at J, with 10 bases between. This CDR3 contains 14 residues. CDR3 in amino acids: CASRERGSTDTQYF. The CDR3 DNA reads TGCGCCAGCAGGGAAAGGGGGAGCACAGATACGCAGTATTTT.

This clone appeared many times. J is TRBJ2-7 and V is TRBV5-1, with D tentatively TRBD1 (6 bases). Trimming pared 0 bases from V and 3 bases from J, leaving 16 bases between. Germline CDR1 reads SGHRS; CDR2 reads YFSETQ. CDR3 length: 16 residues. This CDR3 reads CASSLGAGQIDYEQYF. In DNA form, the CDR3 reads TGCGCCAGCAGCTTGGGGGCTGGACAGATAGACTACGAGCAGTACTTC.

Here the CDR3 DNA reads TGTGCCATCAGTGAGCCAGGGGGCCCTAGGACTGGCAATGAGCAGTTCTTC. It encodes CAISEPGGPRTGNEQFF. This chain connects TRBV10-3 to TRBJ2-1, with 8 bases aligning to TRBD1. CDR3 length: 17 residues. Germline lookup yields CDR1 ENHRY and CDR2 SYGVKD. Germline trimming cut 2 bases from V and 6 bases from J; bases unmatched to any gene: 12.

This clone was seen only once. The chain uses TRBV6-2 or TRBV6-3 and TRBJ2-2; perhaps TRBD1 as D (6 bases). Trimming removed 6 bases at V and 5 bases at J, with 16 bases between. The CDR3 is 15 amino acids. Per the germline V gene, CDR1 is MNHEY and CDR2 is SVGEGT. The CDR3 sequence: CASSPSGAWTGELFF. The CDR3 DNA reads TGTGCCAGCAGCCCCTCAGGGGCATGGACCGGGGAGCTGTTTTTT.

V gene TRBV7-3 combines with J gene TRBJ1-5; D might be TRBD1 (6 bases). V lost 0 bases and J lost 2, with 11 bases in between. This CDR3 spans 16 amino acids. Germline-derived CDR1 and CDR2 are SGHTA and FQGTGA. CDR3: CASSLTRGAGNQPQHF. The CDR3 DNA is TGTGCCAGCAGCTTAACACGGGGGGCGGGCAATCAGCCCCAGCATTTT.